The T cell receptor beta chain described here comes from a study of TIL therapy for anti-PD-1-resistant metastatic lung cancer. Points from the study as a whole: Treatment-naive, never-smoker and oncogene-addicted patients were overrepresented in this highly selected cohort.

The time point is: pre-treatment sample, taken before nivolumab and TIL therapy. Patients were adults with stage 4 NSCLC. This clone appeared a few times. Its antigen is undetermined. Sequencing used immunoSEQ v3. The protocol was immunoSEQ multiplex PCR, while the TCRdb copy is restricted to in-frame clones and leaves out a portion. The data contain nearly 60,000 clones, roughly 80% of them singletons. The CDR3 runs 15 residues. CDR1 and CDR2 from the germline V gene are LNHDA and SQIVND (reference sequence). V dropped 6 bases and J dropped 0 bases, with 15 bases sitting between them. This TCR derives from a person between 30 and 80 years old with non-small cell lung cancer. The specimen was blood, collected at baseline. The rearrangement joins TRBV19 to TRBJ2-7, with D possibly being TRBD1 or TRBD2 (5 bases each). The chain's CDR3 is CASSREIGASYEQYF. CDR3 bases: TGTGCCAGTAGCCGCGAGATCGGGGCCTCCTACGAGCAGTACTTC. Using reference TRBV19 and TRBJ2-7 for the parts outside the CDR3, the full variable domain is DGGITQSPKYLFRKEGQNVTLSCEQNLNHDAMYWYRQDPGQGLRLIYYSQIVNDFQKGDIAEGYSVSREKKESFPLTVTSAQKNPTAFYLCASSREIGASYEQYFGPGTRLTVT.